The clone carrying this T cell receptor beta chain has only a few counts. Its antigen is not identified. This entry comes from a study of T-cell memory formation after mild COVID-19. Study-wide context: Most TCR clusters belonged to a single donor.

TCRdb reprocessed the 5' RACE reads via MiXCR and lists one record per CDR3 protein. Among over 250,000 distinct CDR3 sequences, about a sixth were seen once, and the ten largest hold around 23%. V was trimmed by 0 bases and J by 6 bases, leaving 17 bases between them. This CDR3 comprises 16 residues. Germline values: CDR1 DFQATT, CDR2 SNEGSKA (reference sequence). General study results and limits: Second-wave clones peaking on day 37 lacked confirmed SARS-CoV-2 specificity. Cross-reactive memory appears to have joined, as suggested by some responding clones showing up in pre-infection memory.

This chain links TRBV20-1 with TRBJ2-2, with D hard to call. The sequence came from a man in his late teens or twenties who had mild COVID-19 (a few samples of this study predate the infection). Cell type and time point are not known. The sample taken for sequencing was PBMCs or a T cell subset sorted from them (not recorded which). CDR3 region: CSARDWPPQIAGELFF. The CDR3 nucleotides are TGCAGTGCTAGAGATTGGCCACCCCAGATTGCCGGGGAGCTGTTTTTT.